This T cell receptor beta chain was profiled in a study of molecular identifiers for immune sequencing clone quantification. V dropped 0 bases and J dropped 6 bases, with 6 bases sitting between them. The CDR3 is made up of 13 amino acids. From germline, CDR1 is MNHEY and CDR2 SVGAGI. TCRdb processed the PCR reads anew with MiXCR; each CDR3 protein has one entry. The sample holds more than 550,000 distinct CDR3 sequences; approximately 24% are singletons and the top ten take 0.75% to 0.8%. The genes are TRBV6-5 and TRBJ1-5; no clear D. Sequences were obtained from naive CD8+ T cells from blood, with Jurkat cell RNA spiked in. Subset reported: FACS-sorted CD8+CD4-CCR7+CD45RA+ naive T cells. This clonotype was obtained from a human donor in good health. Some libraries in this study had Jurkat cell RNA spiked in. The CDR3 loop is CASSYSIIQPQHF. In DNA, the CDR3 is TGTGCCAGCAGTTACTCGATCATTCAGCCCCAGCATTTT.